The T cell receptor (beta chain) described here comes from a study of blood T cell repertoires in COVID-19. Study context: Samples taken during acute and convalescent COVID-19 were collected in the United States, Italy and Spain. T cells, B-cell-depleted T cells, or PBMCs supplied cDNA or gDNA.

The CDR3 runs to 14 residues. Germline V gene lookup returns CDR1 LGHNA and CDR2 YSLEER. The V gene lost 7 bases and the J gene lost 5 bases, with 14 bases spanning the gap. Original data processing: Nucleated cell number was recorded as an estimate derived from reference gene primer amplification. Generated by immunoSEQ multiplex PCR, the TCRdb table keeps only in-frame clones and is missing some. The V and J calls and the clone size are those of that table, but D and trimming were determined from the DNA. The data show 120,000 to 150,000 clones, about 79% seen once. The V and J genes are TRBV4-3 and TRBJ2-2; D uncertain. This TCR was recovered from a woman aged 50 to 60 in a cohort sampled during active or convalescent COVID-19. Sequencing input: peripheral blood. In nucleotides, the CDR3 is TGCGCCAGCAAGAACATGCCCACAACCGGGGAGCTGTTTTTT. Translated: CASKNMPTTGELFF.